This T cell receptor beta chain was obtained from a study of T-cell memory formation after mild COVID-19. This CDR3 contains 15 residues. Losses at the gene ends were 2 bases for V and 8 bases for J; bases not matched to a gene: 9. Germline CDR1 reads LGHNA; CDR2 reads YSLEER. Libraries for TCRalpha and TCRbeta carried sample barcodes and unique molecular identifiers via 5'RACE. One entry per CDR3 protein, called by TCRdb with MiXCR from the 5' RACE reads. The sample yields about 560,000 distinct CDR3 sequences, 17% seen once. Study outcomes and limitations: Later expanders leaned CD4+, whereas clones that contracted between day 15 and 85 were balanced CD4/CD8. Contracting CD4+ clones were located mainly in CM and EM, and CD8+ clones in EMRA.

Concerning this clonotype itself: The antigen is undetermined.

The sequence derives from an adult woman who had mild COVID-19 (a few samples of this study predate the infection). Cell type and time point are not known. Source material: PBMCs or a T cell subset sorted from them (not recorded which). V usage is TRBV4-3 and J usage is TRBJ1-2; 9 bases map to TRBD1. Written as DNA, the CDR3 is TGCGCCAGCAGCCAACCCGGGACAGGGATCGGAGGCTACACCTTC. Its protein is CASSQPGTGIGGYTF.